This T cell receptor beta chain was identified during a study of T-cell memory formation after mild COVID-19. Study-wide context: Across donors, TCR clusters were largely donor specific. Study findings and constraints: The study detected some responding clones in pre-infection memory, suggesting cross-reactive memory joined.

Germline CDR1 SGHRS, CDR2 YFSETQ. Trimming took 0 bases from V and 1 from J, leaving 7 bases between them. This CDR3 has 15 amino acids. This clonotype showed up just a few times. Its target is not known. Libraries for TCRalpha and TCRbeta carried sample barcodes and unique molecular identifiers via 5'RACE. TCRdb independently ran MiXCR on the 5' RACE reads; one entry per CDR3 protein. The sample records some 200,000 distinct CDR3 sequences, about a fifth being singletons. Sequenced sample: PBMCs or a T cell subset sorted from them (not recorded which). This receptor was identified in an adult woman who had mild COVID-19 (a few samples of this study predate the infection). Cell type and time point are not known. The V and J genes are TRBV5-1 and TRBJ2-2, with D possibly being TRBD1 (5 bases). The CDR3 DNA sequence: TGCGCCAGCAGCTTGGAGACAGTGAACACCGGGGAGCTGTTTTTT. This sequence encodes CASSLETVNTGELFF.